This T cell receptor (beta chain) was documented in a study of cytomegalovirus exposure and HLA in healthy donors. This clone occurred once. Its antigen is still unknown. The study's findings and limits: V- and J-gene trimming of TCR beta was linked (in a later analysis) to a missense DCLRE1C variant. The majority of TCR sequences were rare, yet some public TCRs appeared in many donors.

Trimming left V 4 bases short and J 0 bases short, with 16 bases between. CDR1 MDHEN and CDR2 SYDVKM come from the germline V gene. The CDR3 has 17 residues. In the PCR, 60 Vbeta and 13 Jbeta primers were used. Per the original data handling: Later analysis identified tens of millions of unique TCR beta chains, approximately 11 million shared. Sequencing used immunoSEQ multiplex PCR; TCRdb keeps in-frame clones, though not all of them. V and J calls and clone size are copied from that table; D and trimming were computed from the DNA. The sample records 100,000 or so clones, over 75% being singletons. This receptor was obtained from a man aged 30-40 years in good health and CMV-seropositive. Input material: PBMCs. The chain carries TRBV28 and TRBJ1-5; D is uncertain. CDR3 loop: CASSSLPGKYSNQPQHF. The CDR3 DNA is TGTGCCAGCAGTTCGCTACCCGGGAAGTATAGCAATCAGCCCCAGCATTTT.